What follows are 6 T cell receptor beta chains derived from one specimen sequenced in a study of T cells after yellow fever vaccination. TCRdb re-called the 5' RACE reads with MiXCR, one entry per CDR3 protein. The table has around 400,000 distinct CDR3 sequences, under 14% seen once. This specimen consisted of PBMCs, obtained on the day of the first yellow fever vaccination. The receptor set was obtained from a man aged 18 to 29 who received the YFV17D yellow fever vaccine.

This clonotype was seen more than once but under ten times. The rearrangement uses TRBV7-2 and TRBJ2-3; no definite D call. Germline CDR1 reads SGHTA; CDR2 reads FQGNSA. Trimming removed 2 bases from V and 6 bases from J, with 15 bases in between. This CDR3 contains 15 residues. CDR3 sequence: CASSLTHILGDTQYF. Written as DNA, the CDR3 is TGTGCCAGCAGCTTAACACACATCCTAGGGGATACGCAGTATTTT. The entire variable domain, with the rest obtained from reference TRBV7-2 and TRBJ2-3, is as follows: GAGVSQSPSNKVTEKGKDVELRCDPISGHTALYWYRQSLGQGLEFLIYFQGNSAPDKSGLPSDRFSAERTGGSVSTLTIQRTQQEDSAVYLCASSLTHILGDTQYFGPGTRLTVL.

This clonotype was recorded at least ten times. This rearrangement joins TRBV7-2 to TRBJ2-7, with 8 bases that match TRBD2. The CDR3 sequence is 15 residues long. With V trimmed by 4 bases and J by 0 bases, 5 bases remained unmatched. Germline V gives CDR1 SGHTA, CDR2 FQGNSA. CDR3 nucleotide sequence: TGTGCCAGCAGCTCCCGCGGGGGGCACTCCTACGAGCAGTACGTC. Amino acid sequence: CASSSRGGHSYEQYV.

The chain is built from TRBV5-1 and TRBJ2-5; 7 bases map to TRBD2. The V gene's germline CDR1 is SGHRS and CDR2 YFSETQ. Germline trimming cut 0 bases from V and 6 bases from J; bases unmatched to any gene: 5. The CDR3 sequence is 14 residues long. The CDR3 DNA reads as TGCGCCAGCAGCTTGGCCGGGGGAGGGCAGACCCAGTACTTC. Protein product: CASSLAGGGQTQYF.

The CDR3, as DNA: TGTGCCTCCTCGGAGGGGCCCGCCAAAAACATTCAGTACTTC. It translates to CASSEGPAKNIQYF. The chain joins TRBV12-3 or TRBV12-4 to TRBJ2-4; possibly TRBD2 for D (6 bases). The CDR3 is made up of 14 amino acids. V was trimmed by 11 bases and J by 1 base, leaving 15 bases between them.

The V gene is TRBV6-2 or TRBV6-3, the J gene TRBJ2-1; no definite D call. V lost 2 bases and J lost 5, with 10 bases in between. There are 14 residues in the CDR3. Per the germline V gene, CDR1 is MNHEY and CDR2 is SVGEGT. The CDR3 spells CASSYATDNNEQFF. The CDR3 nucleotides are TGTGCCAGCAGTTACGCGACGGATAACAATGAGCAGTTCTTC.

In regard to this clonotype: Given a much more abundant clone one base away, this may be a read error. The chain couples TRBV7-2 to TRBJ2-1, with D unclear. The CDR3 contains 11 residues. The V end lost 5 bases, the J end lost 5 bases, and 4 bases lay between the germline ends. Germline-derived CDR1 and CDR2 are SGHTA and FQGNSA. DNA of the CDR3: TGTGCCAGCAGCCCCCACAATGAGCAGTTCTTC. Residues: CASSPHNEQFF.